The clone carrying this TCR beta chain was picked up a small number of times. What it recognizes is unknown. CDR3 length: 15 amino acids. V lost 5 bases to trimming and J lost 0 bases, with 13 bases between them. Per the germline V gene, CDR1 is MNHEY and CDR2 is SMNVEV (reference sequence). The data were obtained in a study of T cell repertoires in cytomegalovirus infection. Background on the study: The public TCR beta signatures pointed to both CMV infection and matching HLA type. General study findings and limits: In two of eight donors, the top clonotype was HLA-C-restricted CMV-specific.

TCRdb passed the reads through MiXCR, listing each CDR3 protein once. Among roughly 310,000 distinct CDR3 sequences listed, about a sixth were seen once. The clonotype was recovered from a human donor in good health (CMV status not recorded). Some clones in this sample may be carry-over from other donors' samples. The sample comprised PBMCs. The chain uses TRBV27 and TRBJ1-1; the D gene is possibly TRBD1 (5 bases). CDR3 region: CASSPGFGLNTEAFF. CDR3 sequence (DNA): TGTGCCAGCAGTCCAGGGTTCGGCTTGAACACTGAAGCTTTCTTT.